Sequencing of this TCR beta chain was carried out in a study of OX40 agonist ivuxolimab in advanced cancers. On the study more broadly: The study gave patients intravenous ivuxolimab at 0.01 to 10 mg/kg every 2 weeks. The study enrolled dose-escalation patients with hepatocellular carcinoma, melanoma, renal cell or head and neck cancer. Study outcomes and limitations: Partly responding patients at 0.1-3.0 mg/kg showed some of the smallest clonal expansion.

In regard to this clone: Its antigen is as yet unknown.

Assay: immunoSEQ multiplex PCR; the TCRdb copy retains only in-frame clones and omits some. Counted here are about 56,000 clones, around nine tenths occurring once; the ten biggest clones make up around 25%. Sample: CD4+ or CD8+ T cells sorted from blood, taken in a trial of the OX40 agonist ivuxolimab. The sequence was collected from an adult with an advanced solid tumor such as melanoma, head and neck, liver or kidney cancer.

CDR3 loop: CASSLLALTIVDEQFF. In DNA, the CDR3 is TGTGCCAGCAGCTTGCTGGCTCTTACGATCGTCGATGAGCAGTTCTTC. The chain is built from TRBV5-6 and TRBJ2-1; D gene ambiguous. Trimming removed 1 base from V and 8 bases from J, with 19 bases in between. This CDR3 is built from 16 residues. The germline CDR1 and CDR2 sequences are SGHDT and YYEEEE.